Shown below are 2 T cell receptor beta chains from a single sample sequenced in a study of cytomegalovirus exposure and HLA in healthy donors. The data were produced by immunoSEQ multiplex PCR, yet TCRdb's version contains in-frame clones alone and is incomplete. The profile shows around 230,000 clones, around 87% of them singletons. Material: PBMCs. The origin of the receptors is a woman in her 30s in good health and CMV-seropositive.

This clone was detected once. The chain couples TRBV25-1 to TRBJ2-1; D might be TRBD2 (6 bases). V lost 3 bases, J lost 7 bases, and 16 bases lay in between. Germline V CDR1 and CDR2: MGHDK, SYGVNS. This CDR3 has 15 amino acids. This CDR3 reads CASSDPREKWNEQFF. In nucleotides, the CDR3 is TGTGCCAGCAGTGACCCTCGGGAGAAGTGGAATGAGCAGTTCTTC.

This chain connects TRBV7-6 to TRBJ2-5; 15 bases are shared with TRBD2. In germline, CDR1 is SGHVS, CDR2 FNYEAQ. CDR3 size: 19 residues. V dropped 4 bases and J dropped 5; count of bases not matched to a gene: 14. In nucleotides, the CDR3 is TGTGCCAGCAGCTCCTACGCCGGGACTAGCGGGAGGATTGGGGAGACCCAGTACTTC. Translated, it gives CASSSYAGTSGRIGETQYF.